This passage covers 6 T cell receptor beta chains from one sample sequenced in a study of cytomegalovirus exposure and HLA in healthy donors. The PCR had 60 Vbeta and 13 Jbeta primers. Only in-frame clones appear in the TCRdb table, and some are missing; sequencing was by immunoSEQ multiplex PCR. The repertoire holds 95,000 to 150,000 clones, 60% to 85% seen once, with less than 3% in the top ten. Source material: PBMCs. The receptors originated from a woman between 35 and 50 years old in good health and CMV-seropositive.

The chain carries TRBV6-1 and TRBJ1-1; possibly TRBD1 for D (5 bases). This CDR3 spans 16 amino acids. V lost 0 bases, J lost 5 bases, and 16 bases lay in between. CDR1 and CDR2 (germline): MNHNS, SASEGT. CDR3: CASSEAPGRGATEAFF. The CDR3 nucleotides read TGTGCCAGCAGTGAAGCCCCAGGTAGGGGCGCGACTGAAGCTTTCTTT.

V usage is TRBV25-1 and J usage is TRBJ2-5, with TRBD1 matching over 8 bases. With the DNA end fitting TRBJ2-7 better, the J assignment may be wrong. The CDR3 has 17 residues. Per germline, CDR1 MGHDK and CDR2 SYGVNS. In DNA, the CDR3 is TGTGCCAGCAGTGAAATAAGGGGGACAGGCCGATCCTACGAGCAGTACTTC. As protein: CASSEIRGTGRSYEQYF.

This chain uses TRBV7-3 with TRBJ2-3; TRBD2 is a possible D gene (6 bases). Germline loops: CDR1 SGHTA, CDR2 FQGTGA. Trimming cost V 2 bases and J 4 bases, with 7 bases left between them. The length of the CDR3 is 13 residues. The CDR3 reads CASSLWEADTQYF. CDR3 bases: TGTGCCAGCAGCTTATGGGAGGCAGATACGCAGTATTTT.

The chain joins TRBV25-1 to TRBJ1-2; D is unclear. Germline-derived CDR1 and CDR2 are MGHDK and SYGVNS. CDR3 length equals 14 residues. The V end lost 5 bases, the J end lost 3 bases, and 13 bases lay between the germline ends. The CDR3 DNA follows: TGTGCCAGCAGTCCCCGGAGGGCCGACTATGGCTACACCTTC. Translation gives CASSPRRADYGYTF.

The chain uses TRBV5-1 and TRBJ1-2, with D perhaps TRBD1 (6 bases). V was shortened by 1 base and J by 3 bases, with 13 bases between the two germline ends. This CDR3 comprises 15 residues. Germline V gene data show CDR1 as SGHRS and CDR2 as YFSETQ. The CDR3 reads CASSLSPGAHYGYTF. DNA for the CDR3: TGCGCCAGCAGCTTGTCTCCAGGGGCGCACTATGGCTACACCTTC.

As regards this clone: At one end the junction does not follow the germline gene, possibly because of a read error. V usage is TRBV2 and J usage is TRBJ1-4; 7 bases line up with TRBD1. The CDR3 is made up of 14 amino acids. Germline CDR1 is SNHLY and CDR2 is FYNNEI. The CDR3 loop is CASNEQGLVEKLFF. CDR3 coding DNA: TGTGCCAGCAATGAACAGGGGTTGGTTGAAAAACTGTTTTTT.